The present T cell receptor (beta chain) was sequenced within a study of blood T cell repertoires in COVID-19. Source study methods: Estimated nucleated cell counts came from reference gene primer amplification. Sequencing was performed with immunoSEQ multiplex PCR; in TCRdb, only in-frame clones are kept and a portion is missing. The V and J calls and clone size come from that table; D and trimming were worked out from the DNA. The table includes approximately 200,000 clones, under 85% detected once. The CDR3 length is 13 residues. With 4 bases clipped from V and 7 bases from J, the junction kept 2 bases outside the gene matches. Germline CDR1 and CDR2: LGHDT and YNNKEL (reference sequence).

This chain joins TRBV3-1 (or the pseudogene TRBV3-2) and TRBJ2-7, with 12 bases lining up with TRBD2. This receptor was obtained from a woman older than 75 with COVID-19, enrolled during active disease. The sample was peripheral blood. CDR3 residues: CASSRTSGKEQYF. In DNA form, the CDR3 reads TGTGCCAGCAGCCGGACTAGCGGGAAAGAGCAGTACTTC.